This T cell receptor (beta chain) was found in a study of T cell responses to AZD1222 COVID-19 vaccine. Generated by immunoSEQ multiplex PCR, the TCRdb table keeps only in-frame clones and is missing some. The table has 150,000 to 200,000 clones, 94% seen once. Overall study findings and caveats: Two doses of AZD1222 preceded a rise in Spike-specific TCR breadth and depth. It should be noted that donors were predominantly white British and more often female, and clonal diversity was possibly underestimated.

Of note for this clone: Its antigen is as yet unknown.

The receptor comes from an adult who received the AZD1222 COVID-19 vaccine. Sequences were derived from peripheral blood, sampled 28 days after the second AZD1222 dose.

CDR3 protein: CASSSPRAGSNYGYTF. CDR3 coding DNA: TGTGCCAGCAGCTCCCCCAGAGCGGGGAGTAACTATGGCTACACCTTC. This chain uses TRBV11-2 with TRBJ1-2, with unresolved D. V was cut by 4 bases and J by 1 base, with 16 bases left in between. The CDR3 has 16 amino acids. The germline CDR1 and CDR2 sequences are SGHAT and FQNNGV.